The present TCR beta chain was sequenced within a study of cytomegalovirus exposure and HLA in healthy donors. This clone was seen a single time. The antigen is undetermined. Study observations and caveats: Associated with HLA alleles at 0.05 false discovery rate in a later analysis were approximately 17,000 TCR beta sequences. The authors listed 150 to 200 TCR beta chains as cytomegalovirus-associated.

Vbeta (60) and Jbeta (13) primers were used in the PCR. Assay: immunoSEQ multiplex PCR; the TCRdb copy retains only in-frame clones and omits some. The profile shows around 150,000 clones, roughly 64% of them singletons. Sequenced: PBMCs. This TCR was recovered from a woman in her 30s in good health and CMV-seropositive.

The CDR3 region has the DNA TGTGCCAGCAGTGAAGGGTTGGCAGACTCCTACGAGCAGTACTTC. Protein product: CASSEGLADSYEQYF. This chain connects TRBV6-1 to TRBJ2-7; D not resolved. Trimming left V 1 base short and J 0 bases short, with 10 bases between. CDR3 length equals 15 residues. CDR1 and CDR2 from the germline V gene are MNHNS and SASEGT.